Below, 26 T cell receptor beta chains from the same sample are listed, as sequenced in a study of low-dose radiotherapy and immunotherapy resistance in tumors. For amplifying TCRs, the PCR ran for approximately 18 cycles with Phusion, which was used together with a constant-region primer and the adapter on the V primers. One entry per CDR3 protein, called by TCRdb with MiXCR from the reads. This sample has under 60,000 distinct CDR3 sequences; over 9.5% occur once, and the top ten carry 6.2%. Documented time point: before trial treatment. The sequencing used PBMCs, collected before treatment. The receptors derive from a female donor with ovarian cancer.

This clonotype has at least ten counts. V gene TRBV2 combines with J gene TRBJ2-3, with D tentatively TRBD2 (6 bases). CDR3 length equals 15 residues. With 8 bases removed from V and 3 bases from J, the gap between germline ends came to 18 bases. Looked up from germline, CDR1 is SNHLY and CDR2 is FYNNEI. CDR3 in DNA: TGTGCCAGCTGGAGAGCACGGCGGGGAACAGATACGCAGTATTTT. It yields the protein CASWRARRGTDTQYF.

This clonotype was observed many times. J is TRBJ2-3 and V is TRBV12-3 or TRBV12-4; TRBD2 matches at 12 bases. CDR3 length equals 18 residues. Trimming took 3 bases from V and 5 from J; bases not matched to a gene: 12. The CDR3 DNA is TGTGCCAGCAGTTTGGATCCCCCGGGACTAGCGGGTTTAGATACGCAGTATTTT. Residues: CASSLDPPGLAGLDTQYF.

This clonotype was detected ten times or more. The chain employs TRBV18 and TRBJ1-1; D gene unclear. Germline CDR1 KGHSH, CDR2 LQKENI. CDR3 length: 11 residues. Trimming stripped 4 bases from V and 4 bases from J, with 4 bases between. The CDR3 DNA reads TGTGCCAGCTCACTGGGCACTGAAGCTTTCTTT. Amino acids: CASSLGTEAFF.

This clonotype was seen at least ten times. In DNA form, the CDR3 reads TGCAGTGCTAGAGATAGCTCGACTAATGAAAAACTGTTTTTT. Encoded protein: CSARDSSTNEKLFF. This chain links TRBV20-1 with TRBJ1-4, with D hard to call. V lost 0 bases, J lost 2 bases, and 7 bases lay in between. In germline, CDR1 is DFQATT, CDR2 SNEGSKA (reference sequence). This CDR3 has 14 residues.

Many counts were recorded for this clonotype. This sequence joins TRBV7-3 and TRBJ2-2, with D possibly matching TRBD2 (5 bases). In germline, CDR1 is SGHTA, CDR2 FQGTGA. The CDR3 is 13 residues long. The germline V and J ends were trimmed by 4 bases and 5 bases, with 8 bases remaining between them. The CDR3 region has the DNA TGTGCCAGCAGCTCCTCGGGGACCGGGGAGCTGTTTTTT. It translates to CASSSSGTGELFF.

This clonotype was recorded many times. The chain recombines TRBV20-1 with TRBJ2-1; 10 bases align to TRBD2. After removal of 3 bases from V and 2 bases from J, the junction contained 19 bases not matched to a gene. This CDR3 spans 20 amino acids. CDR1 and CDR2 (germline): DFQATT, SNEGSKA (reference sequence). The CDR3 loop reads CSARGRASGGTGPTYNEQFF. In DNA, the CDR3 is TGCAGTGCTAGGGGACGGGCTAGCGGGGGAACGGGCCCTACCTACAATGAGCAGTTCTTC.

The chain combines TRBV28 with TRBJ2-7; 10 bases align to TRBD2. Trimming at V came to 8 bases and at J to 1 base, leaving 5 bases not matched to a gene. Germline-derived CDR1 and CDR2 are MDHEN and SYDVKM. The CDR3 has 14 residues. DNA of the CDR3: TGTGCCAGCCGGACTAGCGGATCTTCCTACGAGCAGTACTTC. Its translation is CASRTSGSSYEQYF.

This clonotype showed up many times. The chain recombines TRBV6-6 with TRBJ2-6; D call uncertain. This CDR3 is 13 amino acids long. Deletions cut 0 bases from V and 4 bases from J, with 1 base between. Germline V CDR1 and CDR2: MNHNY, SVGAGI (reference sequence). This CDR3 reads CASSYSGANVLTF. In DNA, the CDR3 is TGTGCCAGCAGTTACTCCGGGGCCAACGTCCTGACTTTC.

This clonotype was found many times. The chain's CDR3 is CASSGDVRGTYEQYF. CDR3 bases: TGTGCCAGCAGTGGGGATGTAAGGGGTACCTACGAGCAGTACTTC. The chain couples TRBV2 to TRBJ2-7; D is possibly TRBD1 (5 bases). The CDR3 is 15 residues long. CDR1 and CDR2 from the germline V gene are SNHLY and FYNNEI. V lost 4 bases, J lost 2 bases, and 15 bases lay in between.

This clonotype was observed at least ten times. The chain is built from TRBV20-1 and TRBJ2-2; 9 bases are a match to TRBD2. Germline CDR1 DFQATT, CDR2 SNEGSKA (reference sequence). Trimming took 3 bases from V and 1 from J; bases not matched to a gene: 6. The length of the CDR3 is 16 residues. CDR3 in amino acids: CSARISGGRNTGELFF. The CDR3 region has the DNA TGCAGTGCTAGGATTAGCGGGGGCCGGAACACCGGGGAGCTGTTTTTT.

This clonotype was found many times. The V and J genes are TRBV5-1 and TRBJ2-1; 7 bases match TRBD2. The V segment lost 2 bases and the J segment 4 bases; nucleotides outside the gene matches: 6. The CDR3 consists of 15 residues. Germline CDR1 is SGHRS and CDR2 is YFSETQ. CDR3 DNA: TGCGCCAGCAGCTTCTCCGCGGGAGATTACAATGAGCAGTTCTTC. Translated, it gives CASSFSAGDYNEQFF.

This clonotype was counted at least ten times. J is TRBJ1-2 and V is TRBV19; 8 bases fit TRBD1. V shed 3 bases and J 4 bases; nucleotides not matched to a gene: 4. The V gene's germline CDR1 is LNHDA and CDR2 SQIVND (reference sequence). CDR3 length: 14 amino acids. The CDR3 DNA is TGTGCCAGTAGTATGCAGGGGGCACTCTATGGCTACACCTTC. This encodes CASSMQGALYGYTF.

This clonotype showed up many times. This rearrangement joins TRBV20-1 to TRBJ1-2; 10 bases fit TRBD1. This CDR3 has 13 residues. Germline V gene sequence: CDR1 DFQATT, CDR2 SNEGSKA (reference sequence). Losses at the gene ends were 5 bases for V and 4 bases for J; bases not matched to a gene: 4. DNA for the CDR3: TGCAGTGCTGCGACAGGGGGCGGCTATGGCTACACCTTC. This encodes CSAATGGGYGYTF.

The V gene is TRBV12-5, the J gene TRBJ2-1; unclear D gene. The V gene lost 6 bases and the J gene lost 10 bases, with 10 bases spanning the gap. This CDR3 contains 11 residues. Germline loops: CDR1 LGHNT, CDR2 FRNRAP. The CDR3 nucleotides are TGTGCTAGTGGCCCACGATGGGAGCAGTTCTTC. The encoded protein is CASGPRWEQFF.

This clonotype appeared many times. The chain joins TRBV2 to TRBJ2-7, with D unclear. V was trimmed by 0 bases and J by 1 base, leaving 4 bases between them. The CDR3 is 13 residues long. Germline CDR1 reads SNHLY; CDR2 reads FYNNEI. The CDR3 spells CASSEAPSYEQYF. CDR3 in DNA: TGTGCCAGCAGTGAAGCCCCATCCTACGAGCAGTACTTC.

In this sample, this clonotype turned up a few times. This sequence joins TRBV5-4 and TRBJ1-6; 9 bases are shared with TRBD1. With 4 bases clipped from V and 14 bases from J, the junction kept 13 bases outside the gene matches. This CDR3 contains 15 residues. The V gene's germline CDR1 is SGHNT and CDR2 YYREEE (reference sequence). CDR3 sequence: CASSASRDRALALHF. In DNA form, the CDR3 reads TGTGCCAGCAGCGCGTCCCGGGACAGGGCTCTGGCCCTCCACTTT. Based on the CDR3 plus reference TRBV5-4 and TRBJ1-6, the full variable domain is ETGVTQSPTHLIKTRGQQVTLRCSSQSGHNTVSWYQQALGQGPQFIFQYYREEENGRGNFPPRFSGLQFPNYSSELNVNALELDDSALYLCASSASRDRALALHFGNGTRLTVT.

This clonotype appeared many times. The CDR3: CAISEHGQGTDTQYF. The CDR3 region has the DNA TGTGCCATCAGTGAGCATGGGCAGGGTACAGATACGCAGTATTTT. This chain connects TRBV10-3 to TRBJ2-3, with a tentative D call TRBD1 (5 bases). The ends were cut back, 2 bases at V and 3 bases at J, with 12 bases in the middle. The CDR3 length is 15 residues. CDR1 is ENHRY, CDR2 SYGVKD, per germline.

This clonotype was picked up many times. The J gene is TRBJ2-7, the V gene TRBV4-2, with 8 bases aligning to TRBD2. Per the germline V gene, CDR1 is LGHNA and CDR2 is YNFKEQ. This CDR3 is 15 amino acids long. V lost 0 bases, J lost 4 bases, and 5 bases stayed unmatched. In DNA, the CDR3 is TGTGCCAGCAGCCAAGAGCGGGGGGTCAATTACGAGCAGTACTTC. It is translated as CASSQERGVNYEQYF.

This sequence joins TRBV10-3 and TRBJ2-1; D gene ambiguous. The CDR3 is 12 residues long. V was cut by 2 bases and J by 7 bases, with 6 bases left in between. CDR1 and CDR2 from the germline V gene are ENHRY and SYGVKD. CDR3 region: CAISESGNEQFF. Here the CDR3 DNA reads TGTGCCATCAGTGAGAGTGGGAATGAGCAGTTCTTC.

At least ten counts were recorded for this clonotype. The chain is built from TRBV20-1 and TRBJ2-2; D not certain. Germline V gene sequence: CDR1 DFQATT, CDR2 SNEGSKA (reference sequence). V lost 0 bases, J lost 2 bases, and 4 bases lay in between. The CDR3 is made up of 13 amino acids. The CDR3 is CSARETNTGELFF. DNA for the CDR3: TGCAGTGCTAGAGAGACTAACACCGGGGAGCTGTTTTTT.

This clonotype was seen many times. The chain employs TRBV25-1 and TRBJ1-2, with D tentatively TRBD1 (5 bases). The CDR3 length is 15 residues. V was trimmed by 0 bases and J by 6 bases, leaving 14 bases between them. Germline lookup yields CDR1 MGHDK and CDR2 SYGVNS. The CDR3 sequence is CASSEYPGKENGYTF. CDR3 nucleotide sequence: TGTGCCAGCAGTGAATATCCAGGGAAGGAGAATGGCTACACCTTC.

Many counts were recorded for this clonotype. The gene calls are TRBV5-1 and TRBJ2-1; 7 nucleotides line up with TRBD1. V was pared by 2 bases and J by 0 bases, with 5 bases of the junction left unmatched. The germline V gene has CDR1 SGHRS and CDR2 YFSETQ. The CDR3 spans 16 residues. CDR3 protein: CASSFLGQASYNEQFF. CDR3 DNA sequence: TGCGCCAGCAGCTTTTTAGGACAGGCCTCCTACAATGAGCAGTTCTTC.

This clonotype occurred many times. The J gene is TRBJ2-2, the V gene TRBV29-1, with D maybe TRBD2 (5 bases). Trimming pared 7 bases from V and 5 bases from J, leaving 11 bases between. In germline, CDR1 is SQVTM, CDR2 ANQGSEA. The CDR3 totals 12 residues. The CDR3 loop is CSAPERTGELFF. In nucleotides, the CDR3 is TGCAGCGCCCCCGAGCGGACCGGGGAGCTGTTTTTT.

The chain has TRBV27 and TRBJ2-1; D unclear. The germline V and J ends were trimmed by 5 bases and 2 bases, with 19 bases remaining between them. Germline CDR1 reads MNHEY; CDR2 reads SMNVEV (reference sequence). The CDR3 contains 17 residues. CDR3 sequence (DNA): TGTGCCAGCAGTCCGGCTACCTTAGCACCACCCTACAATGAGCAGTTCTTC. Translation gives CASSPATLAPPYNEQFF.

This clonotype was detected many times. The chain couples TRBV15 to TRBJ2-1, with D perhaps matching TRBD2 (5 bases). Trimming removed 4 bases at V and 3 bases at J, with 7 bases between. Germline CDR1 is LNHNV and CDR2 is YYDKDF (reference sequence). This CDR3 is 13 amino acids long. CDR3 protein: CATSTRDYNEQFF. CDR3 bases: TGTGCCACCAGCACCCGGGACTACAATGAGCAGTTCTTC.

Comments on this clonotype: A clone one base away is much larger, so this may be a read error. The gene calls are TRBV19 and TRBJ2-1; 10 bases are shared with TRBD2. In germline, CDR1 is LNHDA, CDR2 SQIVND (reference sequence). CDR3 length: 12 amino acids. V lost 6 bases to trimming and J lost 12 bases; unmatched junction nucleotides: 5. The CDR3 loop is CASRPSGSWQFF. The CDR3 DNA sequence: TGTGCCAGTAGACCTAGCGGGAGTTGGCAGTTCTTC.